This T cell receptor beta chain was captured by sequencing in a study of blood T cells in healthy people across ages. This clonotype was seen only a few times. Sample-barcoded 5' priming and a J-beta primer mix drove a second PCR of 7 to 11 cycles. TCRdb itself ran the 5' RACE reads through MiXCR, one entry per CDR3 protein. This sample has 700,000 to 800,000 distinct CDR3 sequences, with more than 40% found just once. Trimming at V came to 7 bases and at J to 2 bases, leaving 7 bases not matched to a gene. Germline values: CDR1 SQVTM, CDR2 ANQGSEA. CDR3 length equals 13 residues. This chain links TRBV29-1 with TRBJ1-2; 7 nucleotides match TRBD1. The receptor's source is a woman aged 55-75 years in good health. Source material: blood. CDR3 in DNA: TGCAGCGCCATCCAGGGGGGGAACTATGGCTACACCTTC. Amino acids: CSAIQGGNYGYTF.